Shown below are 20 T cell receptor beta chains from a single sample sequenced in a study of T cell clonality in common variable immunodeficiency. Clones were sequenced by immunoSEQ multiplex PCR, and TCRdb holds only the in-frame ones, with some missing. The sample has 25,000 to 30,000 clones, none seen only once. Study-wide results and caveats: Reportedly, TCR beta sequences from common variable immunodeficiency showed fewer deletions and N-nucleotide insertions.

Which antigens these TCRs recognize remains unknown. Specimen: peripheral blood mononuclear cells. The receptors were sampled from a human donor with common variable immunodeficiency.

This clone came up a few times. The read comes to an end 3 residues before the CDR3 does, leaving the germline J gene to fill in the end. This chain connects TRBV6-2 or TRBV6-3 to TRBJ1-2; 8 bases align to TRBD1. The CDR3 is 16 residues long. Losses at the gene ends were 2 bases for V and 0 bases for J; bases not matched to a gene: 5. Looked up from germline, CDR1 is MNHEY and CDR2 is SVGEGT. The CDR3 bases that were read are TGTGCCAGCAGTTACGGGACAGGAAGGACTAACTATGGC. It translates to CASSYGTGRTNYG. The CDR3, in full, reads CASSYGTGRTNYGYTF.

Comments on this clone: The read stops 3 residues short of the end of the CDR3; the missing end is completed from the germline J gene. The gene calls are TRBV20-1 and TRBJ1-1, with 7 bases fitting TRBD1. In germline, CDR1 is DFQATT, CDR2 SNEGSKA (reference sequence). The junction had 8 bases not matched to a gene; V was cut back by 0 bases and J by 4 bases. This CDR3 region has 15 residues. This CDR3 is CSARDPTGKPTEAFF. The DNA read from the CDR3 is TGCAGTGCTAGAGACCCGACAGGGAAGCCCACTGAA.

In this sample, this clone turned up a few times. The observed sequence ends 3 residues before the CDR3 terminus, with the missing tail filled in from the germline J gene. The chain employs TRBV18 and TRBJ2-7; a weak D match, TRBD1 (6 bases). The V end was cut by 6 bases, the J end by 2 bases, with 11 bases between. The CDR3 runs to 13 residues. Germline CDR1 reads KGHSH; CDR2 reads LQKENI. CDR3 bases read: TGTGCCAGCTCGTGGGACAAAGCCTACGAG. Encoded protein: CASSWDKAYE. Given in full, the CDR3 is CASSWDKAYEQYF.

This clone was found many times. The CDR3 end falls 3 residues outside the read, so it is completed with the germline J gene. V and J are TRBV18 and TRBJ2-3; TRBD1 matches at 7 bases. Germline V CDR1 and CDR2: KGHSH, LQKENI. The CDR3 length is 15 residues. J lost 8 bases, V lost 2 bases, and 10 bases had no gene match. The chain's CDR3 is CASSPTYNRGLTQYF. The DNA read from the CDR3 is TGTGCCAGCTCACCAACGTATAACAGGGGTCTTACG.

A note on this clone: The read ends 3 residues before the CDR3 terminus; that terminus is restored from the germline J gene. The V gene is TRBV7-3, the J gene TRBJ2-1, with TRBD2 identical over 10 bases. This CDR3 region has 16 residues. Per germline, CDR1 SGHTA and CDR2 FQGTGA. The junction had 16 bases not matched to a gene; V was cut back by 8 bases and J by 9 bases. The CDR3 sequence is CASSQGASGGQGEQFF. The CDR3 bases that were read are TGTGCCAGCTCCCAGGGGGCTAGCGGGGGCCAGGGTGAG.

This clone came up a few times. The CDR3 goes on 3 residues after the read ends, and that part is filled in from the germline J gene. This sequence joins TRBV7-6 and TRBJ1-1, with 10 bases that match TRBD1. The CDR3 is 16 residues long. Germline lookup yields CDR1 SGHVS and CDR2 FNYEAQ. V gave up 1 base and J gave up 1 base; unmatched junction bases: 3. This CDR3 is CASSLGGQGWNTEAFF. The DNA read from the CDR3 is TGTGCCAGCAGCTTAGGGGGACAGGGGTGGAACACTGAA.

A word on this clone: The sequenced fragment ends 3 residues before the CDR3 boundary, so the rest is inferred from the germline J gene. V gene TRBV7-9 combines with J gene TRBJ1-2, with D possibly being TRBD1 (6 bases). Germline CDR1 is SEHNR and CDR2 is FQNEAQ (reference sequence). This CDR3 spans 14 amino acids. The CDR3 loop reads CASSPGQPSTGYTF. The part of the CDR3 DNA that was read is TGTGCCAGCAGCCCAGGACAGCCCTCTACGGGC. Variable domain in full (rest from reference TRBV7-9 and TRBJ1-2): DTGVSQNPRHKITKRGQNVTFRCDPISEHNRLYWYRQTLGQGPEFLTYFQNEAQLEKSRLLSDRFSAERPKGSFSTLEIQRTEQGDSAMYLCASSPGQPSTGYTFGSGTRLTVV.

CDR3 DNA (partial): TGTGCCAGCAGCTTAGACACTCAAGAGACC. Translated, it gives CASSLDTQET. The whole CDR3 region reads CASSLDTQETQYF. V and J are TRBV7-3 and TRBJ2-5; D is undetermined. The missing CDR3 end, 3 residues past where the read stops, is filled in from the germline J gene. Trimming took off 2 bases at V and 2 bases at J, with 6 bases between the two ends. Germline CDR1 and CDR2: SGHTA and FQGTGA. The CDR3 runs to 13 residues.

This clone showed up just a few times. From the germline J gene comes the end of the CDR3, since the read stops 3 residues before it. The V call is TRBV6-2 or TRBV6-3, the J call TRBJ2-3; no definite D call. Germline assignment: CDR1 MNHEY and CDR2 SVGEGT. The V gene lost 7 bases and the J gene lost 7 bases, with 9 bases spanning the gap. CDR3 size: 11 residues. CDR3 bases read: TGTGCCAGCACCCACCGGTATACG. Translated, it gives CASTHRYT. The complete CDR3 protein is CASTHRYTQYF.

The table lists this clone with a few counts. Read coverage stops 3 residues before the CDR3 terminus; the germline J gene supplies the remainder. The chain uses TRBV30 and TRBJ1-4; the D is unclear. The ends were cut back, 0 bases at V and 3 bases at J, with 11 bases in the middle. Germline V gene lookup returns CDR1 GTSNPN and CDR2 SVGIG (reference sequence). The CDR3 extends over 15 amino acids. This CDR3 is CAWSVLGEPNEKLFF. The part of the CDR3 DNA that was read is TGTGCCTGGAGTGTACTCGGGGAGCCTAATGAAAAA.

The DNA read from the CDR3 is TGTGCCAGCAGTTACATCCAAGCGGGGGGGCTTCGGAGTACG. It codes for CASSYIQAGGLRST. Given in full, the CDR3 is CASSYIQAGGLRSTQYF. The chain links TRBV6-2 or TRBV6-3 to TRBJ2-3, with TRBD2 matching 10 bases. Coverage ceases 3 residues before the CDR3 finishes, and the germline J gene fills in the end. The CDR3 spans 17 residues. Germline trimming cut 2 bases from V and 8 bases from J; bases unmatched to any gene: 13. Germline-derived CDR1 and CDR2 are MNHEY and SVGEGT.

The table lists this clone with many counts. The CDR3 end is not reached by the read, which stops 3 residues before it; the germline J gene fills it in. This chain uses TRBV10-3 with TRBJ1-2; 7 bases line up with TRBD1. From germline, CDR1 is ENHRY and CDR2 SYGVKD. The V and J ends lost 4 bases and 3 bases, in that order; junction bases with no gene match: 2. The CDR3 totals 13 residues. The CDR3 region is CAISGDSYYGYTF. The sequenced part of the CDR3 DNA is TGTGCCATCAGTGGGGACAGCTACTATGGC.

This clone was picked up a small number of times. The CDR3 goes on 3 residues after the read ends, and that part is filled in from the germline J gene. The V gene is TRBV6-2 or TRBV6-3, the J gene TRBJ1-1; 7 nucleotides align to TRBD1. J lost 3 bases, V lost 2 bases, and 12 bases had no gene match. CDR3 size: 17 residues. Per germline, CDR1 MNHEY and CDR2 SVGEGT. The CDR3 is CASSYPLKGGSDTEAFF. CDR3 bases read: TGTGCCAGCAGTTACCCCCTTAAAGGGGGCTCGGACACTGAA.

This clone was seen ten or more times. The CDR3 end lies 3 residues beyond the end of the read and is filled in from the germline J gene. The chain links TRBV27 to TRBJ1-5, with 7 bases aligning to TRBD1. CDR1 is MNHEY, CDR2 SMNVEV, per germline (reference sequence). V was pared by 0 bases and J by 4 bases, with 6 bases of the junction left unmatched. This CDR3 has 16 residues. Partial CDR3 DNA: TGTGCCAGCAGTTTATCGTACAGGGGCGGGAATCAGCCC. Its protein is CASSLSYRGGNQP. The complete CDR3 protein is CASSLSYRGGNQPQHF.

In its sample, this clone was seen many times. The sequence runs out 3 residues before the end of the CDR3; the remainder is reconstructed from the germline J gene. The gene calls are TRBV7-8 and TRBJ2-4, with 9 bases identical to TRBD2. The CDR3 extends over 17 amino acids. Germline V gene data show CDR1 as SGHVS and CDR2 as FQNEAQ. V lost 1 base and J lost 7; bases outside the gene matches: 11. The sequenced part of the CDR3 DNA is TGTGCCAGCAGCTTAGAAGAGGCTAGCGGGGTGAGGAACATT. Residues: CASSLEEASGVRNI. The whole CDR3 sequence is CASSLEEASGVRNIQYF.

A remark on this clone: The CDR3 end falls 3 residues outside the read, so it is completed with the germline J gene. The rearrangement joins TRBV7-9 to TRBJ1-6, with D perhaps TRBD1 (5 bases). The CDR3 has 15 amino acids. The V end was cut by 5 bases, the J end by 9 bases, with 17 bases between. Per the germline V gene, CDR1 is SEHNR and CDR2 is FQNEAQ (reference sequence). CDR3 amino acids: CASSPQGKRISPLHF. The CDR3 bases that were read are TGTGCCAGCAGCCCTCAGGGTAAGAGGATTTCACCC.

This clone was seen only a few times. The read gets to within 3 residues of the CDR3 end, and the germline J gene fills in the rest. The chain is built from TRBV19 and TRBJ1-1; a weak D match, TRBD1 (5 bases). This CDR3 is 14 amino acids long. CDR1 is LNHDA and CDR2 is SQIVND in the germline V gene (reference sequence). V lost 7 bases and J lost 4, with 16 bases in between. The CDR3: CASIRLGGGTEAFF. Incomplete CDR3 DNA: TGTGCCAGTATCCGCCTCGGCGGGGGCACTGAA. The complete variable domain, with remaining parts taken from reference TRBV19 and TRBJ1-1, reads DGGITQSPKYLFRKEGQNVTLSCEQNLNHDAMYWYRQDPGQGLRLIYYSQIVNDFQKGDIAEGYSVSREKKESFPLTVTSAQKNPTAFYLCASIRLGGGTEAFFGQGTRLTVV.

This clone appeared a few times. The read stops 3 residues short of the end of the CDR3; the missing end is completed from the germline J gene. This sequence joins TRBV7-3 and TRBJ2-7; the match to TRBD1 covers 8 bases. After removal of 1 base from V and 4 bases from J, the junction contained 6 bases not matched to a gene. The CDR3 runs 15 residues. Per germline, CDR1 SGHTA and CDR2 FQGTGA. CDR3 loop: CASSLIPGGLYEQYF. Incomplete CDR3 DNA: TGTGCCAGCAGCTTAATCCCAGGGGGCTTGTACGAG.

This clone appeared a few times. The read stops 3 residues short of the end of the CDR3; the missing end is completed from the germline J gene. This chain links TRBV7-3 with TRBJ2-1, with a possible D match to TRBD1 (6 bases). Germline V gene sequence: CDR1 SGHTA, CDR2 FQGTGA. This CDR3 comprises 15 residues. Deletions cut 4 bases from V and 1 base from J, with 11 bases between. CDR3 residues: CASSSGHLSYNEQFF. The part of the CDR3 DNA that was read is TGTGCCAGCAGCTCGGGACACCTTTCCTACAATGAG.

This clone was recorded a few times. The read ends 3 residues early relative to the CDR3; the germline J gene fills the gap. The rearrangement joins TRBV19 to TRBJ2-5, with D possibly matching TRBD1 (5 bases). V dropped 3 bases and J dropped 4 bases, with 12 bases sitting between them. Germline V gives CDR1 LNHDA, CDR2 SQIVND (reference sequence). The CDR3 spans 14 residues. The part of the CDR3 DNA that was read is TGTGCCAGTAGTATGGGTCAGGGTATAGAGACC. It codes for CASSMGQGIET. The whole CDR3 sequence reads CASSMGQGIETQYF.